The sample holds a few counts of the clone carrying this T cell receptor (beta chain). The target antigen is unknown. The V gene's germline CDR1 is KGHSH and CDR2 LQKENI. Trimming took 3 bases from V and 5 from J, leaving 22 bases between them. The CDR3 is 17 residues long. Targeted sequencing depth ranged from 1 in 200,000 to 1 in 1 million T cells. Assay: immunoSEQ multiplex PCR; the TCRdb copy retains only in-frame clones and omits some. There are about 27,000 clones in the sample; approximately 85% occur only once, and 6.5% to 8% lies in the top ten. This record belongs to a study of cytotoxic CD8 clonotypes in ibrutinib-treated CLL. Study overall: Within the patient group, about ten were relapsed/refractory and approximately 14 treatment-naive, and 17 to 18 were IGHV unmutated.

Study-wide points: Clonality (at baseline) was higher than in age-matched healthy donors and tracked circulating CD8+ T-cell counts. Public clonotypes, found uncommonly, either contracted or stayed stable on treatment.

V and J are TRBV18 and TRBJ1-1, with D possibly matching TRBD1 (5 bases). The sequencing here drew on PBMCs, taken after 24 months of ibrutinib treatment. This clonotype was sampled from a human donor with chronic lymphocytic leukemia. CDR3 in amino acids: CASSPGPRRKGFTEAFF. The CDR3 DNA sequence: TGTGCCAGCTCACCGGGTCCGCGCCGCAAGGGGTTTACTGAAGCTTTCTTT.